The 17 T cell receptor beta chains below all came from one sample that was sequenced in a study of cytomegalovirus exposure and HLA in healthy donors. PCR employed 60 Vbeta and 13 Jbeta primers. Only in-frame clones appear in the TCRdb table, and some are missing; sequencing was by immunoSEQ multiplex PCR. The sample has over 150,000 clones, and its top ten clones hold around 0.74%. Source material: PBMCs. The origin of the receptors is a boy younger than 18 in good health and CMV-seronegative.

Here the CDR3 reads CASSQTLAGNRYGQFF. The CDR3, as DNA: TGCGCCAGCAGCCAGACACTAGCGGGGAACCGCTATGGGCAGTTCTTC. The chain combines TRBV4-1 with TRBJ2-1; 10 bases line up with TRBD2. With V trimmed by 3 bases and J by 12 bases, 14 bases remained unmatched. The CDR3 has 16 residues. Germline CDR1 and CDR2: MGHRA and YSYEKL.

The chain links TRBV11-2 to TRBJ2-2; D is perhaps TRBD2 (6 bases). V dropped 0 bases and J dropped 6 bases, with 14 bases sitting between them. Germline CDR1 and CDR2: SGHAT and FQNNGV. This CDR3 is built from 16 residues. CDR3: CASSLDRVAVAGELFF. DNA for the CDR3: TGTGCCAGCAGCTTAGATCGCGTAGCGGTCGCCGGGGAGCTGTTTTTT.

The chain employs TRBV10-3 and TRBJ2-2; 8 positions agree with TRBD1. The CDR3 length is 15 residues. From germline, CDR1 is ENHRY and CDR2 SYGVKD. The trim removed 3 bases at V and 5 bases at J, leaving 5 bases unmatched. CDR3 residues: CAISDSDRVTGELFF. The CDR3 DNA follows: TGTGCCATCAGTGACTCGGACAGGGTTACCGGGGAGCTGTTTTTT.

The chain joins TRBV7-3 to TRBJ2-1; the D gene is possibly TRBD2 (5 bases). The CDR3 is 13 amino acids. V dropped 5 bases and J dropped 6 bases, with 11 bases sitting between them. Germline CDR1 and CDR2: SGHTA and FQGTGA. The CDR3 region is CASSPTSGNEQFF. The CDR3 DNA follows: TGTGCCAGCAGCCCAACGAGCGGCAATGAGCAGTTCTTC.

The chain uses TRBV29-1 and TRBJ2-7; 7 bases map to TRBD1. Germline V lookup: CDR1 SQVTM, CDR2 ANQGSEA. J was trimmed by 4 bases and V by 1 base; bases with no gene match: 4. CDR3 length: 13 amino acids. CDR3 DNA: TGCAGCGTTGAAGGACAGGGTCTATACGAGCAGTACTTC. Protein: CSVEGQGLYEQYF.

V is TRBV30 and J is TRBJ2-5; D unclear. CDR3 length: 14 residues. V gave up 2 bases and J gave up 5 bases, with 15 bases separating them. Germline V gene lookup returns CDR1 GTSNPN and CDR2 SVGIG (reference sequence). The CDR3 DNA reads TGTGCCTGGAGTAGGTCAGCGCTTTTGGAGACCCAGTACTTC. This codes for CAWSRSALLETQYF.

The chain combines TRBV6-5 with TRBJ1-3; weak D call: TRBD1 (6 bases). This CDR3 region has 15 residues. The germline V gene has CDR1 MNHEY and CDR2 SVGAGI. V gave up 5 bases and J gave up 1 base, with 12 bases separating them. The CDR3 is CASSPAGQSGNTIYF. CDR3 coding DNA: TGTGCCAGCAGTCCCGCCGGACAGTCTGGAAACACCATATATTTT.

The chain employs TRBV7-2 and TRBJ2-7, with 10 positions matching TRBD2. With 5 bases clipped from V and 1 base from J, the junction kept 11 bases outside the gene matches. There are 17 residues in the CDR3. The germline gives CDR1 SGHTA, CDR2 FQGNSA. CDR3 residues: CASSIGPGLARSYEQYF. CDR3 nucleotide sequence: TGTGCCAGCAGCATAGGCCCGGGACTAGCGAGATCCTACGAGCAGTACTTC.

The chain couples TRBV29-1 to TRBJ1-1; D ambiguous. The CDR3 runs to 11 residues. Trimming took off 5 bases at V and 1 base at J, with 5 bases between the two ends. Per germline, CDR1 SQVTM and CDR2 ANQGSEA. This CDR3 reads CSVSKNTEAFF. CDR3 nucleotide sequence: TGCAGCGTTTCAAAGAACACTGAAGCTTTCTTT.

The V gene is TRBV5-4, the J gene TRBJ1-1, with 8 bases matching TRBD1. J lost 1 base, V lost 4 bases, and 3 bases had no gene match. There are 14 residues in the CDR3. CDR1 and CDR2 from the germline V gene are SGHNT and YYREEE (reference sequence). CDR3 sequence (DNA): TGTGCCAGCAGCCACGGACAGGGGAACACTGAAGCTTTCTTT. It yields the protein CASSHGQGNTEAFF.

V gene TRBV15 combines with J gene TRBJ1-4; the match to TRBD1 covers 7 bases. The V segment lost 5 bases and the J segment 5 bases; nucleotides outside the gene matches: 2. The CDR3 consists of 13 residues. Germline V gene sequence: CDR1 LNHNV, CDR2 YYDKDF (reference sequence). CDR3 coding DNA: TGTGCCACCAGCTCGACAGGGAATGAAAAACTGTTTTTT. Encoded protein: CATSSTGNEKLFF.

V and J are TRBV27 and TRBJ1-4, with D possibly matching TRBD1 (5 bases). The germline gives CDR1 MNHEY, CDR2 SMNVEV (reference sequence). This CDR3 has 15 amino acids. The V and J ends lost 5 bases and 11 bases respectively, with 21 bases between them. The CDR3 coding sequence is TGTGCCAGCAGTGGCAGGGCGAAGGACCAAATCAAACTGTTTTTT. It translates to CASSGRAKDQIKLFF.

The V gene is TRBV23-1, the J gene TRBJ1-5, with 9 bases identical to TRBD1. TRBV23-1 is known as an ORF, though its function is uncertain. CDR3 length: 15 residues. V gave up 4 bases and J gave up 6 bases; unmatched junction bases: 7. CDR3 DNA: TGCGCCAGCAGTCGACGGGACAGGGTAGGTCAGCCCCAGCATTTT. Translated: CASSRRDRVGQPQHF.

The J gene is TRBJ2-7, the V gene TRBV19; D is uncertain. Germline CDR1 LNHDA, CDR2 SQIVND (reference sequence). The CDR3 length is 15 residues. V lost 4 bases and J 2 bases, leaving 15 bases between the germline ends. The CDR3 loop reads CASSTENSLPYEQYF. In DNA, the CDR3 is TGTGCCAGTAGTACAGAAAACAGTCTGCCCTACGAGCAGTACTTC.

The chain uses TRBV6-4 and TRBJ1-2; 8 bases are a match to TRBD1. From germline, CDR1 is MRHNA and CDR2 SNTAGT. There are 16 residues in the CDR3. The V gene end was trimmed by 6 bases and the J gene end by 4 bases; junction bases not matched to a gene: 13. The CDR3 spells CASRPEPSGGGYGYTF. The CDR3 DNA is TGTGCCAGCAGACCCGAACCATCAGGGGGCGGCTATGGCTACACCTTC.

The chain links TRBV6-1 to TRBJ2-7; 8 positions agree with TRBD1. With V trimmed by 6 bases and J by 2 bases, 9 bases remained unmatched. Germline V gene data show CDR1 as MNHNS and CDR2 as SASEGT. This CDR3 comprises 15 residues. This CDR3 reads CASRAGTGLPYEQYF. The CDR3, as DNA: TGTGCCAGCAGAGCCGGGACAGGTCTCCCCTACGAGCAGTACTTC.

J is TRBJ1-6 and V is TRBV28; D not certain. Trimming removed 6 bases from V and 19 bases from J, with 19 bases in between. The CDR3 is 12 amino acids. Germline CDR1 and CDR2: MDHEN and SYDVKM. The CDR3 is CASSPTRIVLHF. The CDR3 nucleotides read TGTGCCAGCAGCCCCACGCGGATCGTGCTTCACTTT.